This is a list of T cell receptor beta chains from one sample in a study of blood T cell repertoires in COVID-19. This table comes from immunoSEQ multiplex PCR, and its TCRdb copy is limited to in-frame clones, with some not included. Of more than 250,000 clones listed, more than 70% are singletons. The sample taken for sequencing was PBMCs or T cells enriched from blood (not recorded which). These receptors were collected from a woman in her twenties or thirties who had recovered from COVID-19. The CDR3 runs from the conserved cysteine through the conserved F or W.

J gene,V gene,CDR3 protein
TRBJ1-1,TRBV9,CASSLGLGYTEAFF
TRBJ2-2,TRBV10-3,CAISEGRGNTGELFF
TRBJ2-5,TRBV19,CASSKSRAETQYF
TRBJ1-2,TRBV7-9,CASSPRWSYGYTF
TRBJ1-5,TRBV12-3/TRBV12-4,CASTLENQPQHF
TRBJ2-3,TRBV18,CASSASGTSPSSTDTQYF
TRBJ2-7,TRBV11-2,CASSLVTTGRSYEQYF
TRBJ1-2,TRBV19,CASRRGSVGPIKENYGYTF
TRBJ1-5,TRBV5-3,CARSKGQGLSNQPQHF
TRBJ1-5,TRBV27,CASSLGQGWPQHF
TRBJ2-3,TRBV6-5,CASRGSGLDTQYF
TRBJ1-1,TRBV4-3,CASSQGQGRDTEAFF
TRBJ1-2,TRBV19,CASIHNVGANYGYTF
TRBJ1-4,TRBV4-1,CASSLTPTGEGEKLFF
TRBJ2-5,TRBV4-1,CASSQLGTGETQYF
TRBJ1-2,TRBV18,CASSPPPGYGYTF
TRBJ1-5,TRBV28,CASSPGQGMINQPQHF
TRBJ1-2,TRBV4-1,CASSQGLVGLPNYGYTF
TRBJ2-2,TRBV7-9,CASSPGPTGSTGELFF
TRBJ2-7,TRBV7-2,CASSLVAADEQYF
TRBJ2-3,TRBV29-1,CSVEDKQGRRTDTQYF
TRBJ2-4,TRBV6-2/TRBV6-3,CASSSAGVAKNIQYF
TRBJ1-1,TRBV27,CASSSGYTEAFF
TRBJ1-6,TRBV18,CASSPGQDPNSPLHF
TRBJ1-1,TRBV19,CASTPGQGVLEAFF
TRBJ1-6,TRBV19,CASSRIGTSHNSPLHF
TRBJ2-3,TRBV9,CASSVDNTDTQYF
TRBJ2-4,TRBV7-2,CASSLQTGQVKNIQYF
TRBJ2-3,TRBV6-6,CASSPGQGSGTDTQYF
TRBJ1-5,TRBV5-6,CASSLGRAINQPQHF
TRBJ2-3,TRBV5-1,CASSGTGNTDTQYF
TRBJ1-3,TRBV18,CASSPLPTGPGGNTIYF
TRBJ1-3,TRBV4-1,CASSQDGLGADTIYF
TRBJ2-3,TRBV7-6,CASSMGQGTDTQYF
TRBJ1-6,TRBV7-9,CASSLGRGPLHF
TRBJ2-6,TRBV6-4,CASSRSGISGANVLTF
TRBJ1-2,TRBV6-1,CASSEFLGPAGSGYTF
TRBJ1-1,TRBV14,CASSVLRVGTEAFF
TRBJ2-5,TRBV11-2,CASSLGGPETQYF
TRBJ2-7,TRBV5-1,CASSRGLAAAEQYF
TRBJ1-6,TRBV30,CAWSVARFLHF
TRBJ2-7,TRBV20-1,CSAHGQGEQYF
TRBJ1-2,TRBV27,CASKDRGGSNYGYTF
TRBJ2-5,TRBV5-1,CASNQLGEGETQYF
TRBJ1-2,TRBV28,CASSRSRGTGGAPNYGYTF
TRBJ1-6,TRBV19,CASNEGGYNSPLHF
TRBJ2-7,TRBV19,CASSTTGSEQYF
TRBJ1-4,TRBV20-1,CSASPETLSTNEKLFF
TRBJ1-1,TRBV7-9,CASSPITGATEAFF
TRBJ2-7,TRBV13,CASSLSDTSYEQYF
TRBJ1-1,TRBV27,CASSSSGAEAFF
TRBJ1-4,TRBV5-1,CASSLDRATNEKLFF
TRBJ2-3,TRBV27,CASSPQLPLNHRVTDTQYF
TRBJ1-4,TRBV5-1,CASSDRGGGEKLFF